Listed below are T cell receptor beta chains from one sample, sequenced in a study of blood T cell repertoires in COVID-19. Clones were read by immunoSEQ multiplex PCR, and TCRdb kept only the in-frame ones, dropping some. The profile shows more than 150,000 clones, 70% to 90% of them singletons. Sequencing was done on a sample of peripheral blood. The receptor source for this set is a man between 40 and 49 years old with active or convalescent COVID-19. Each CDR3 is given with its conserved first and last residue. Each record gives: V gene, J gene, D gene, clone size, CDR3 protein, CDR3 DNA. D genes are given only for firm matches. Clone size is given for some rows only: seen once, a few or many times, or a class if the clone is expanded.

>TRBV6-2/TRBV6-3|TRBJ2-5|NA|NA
CASSYLGDETQYF
TGTGCCAGCAGTTACCTCGGGGATGAGACCCAGTACTTC
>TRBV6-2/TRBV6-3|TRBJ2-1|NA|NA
CASSKTPNEQFF
TGTGCCAGCAGTAAAACTCCCAATGAGCAGTTCTTC
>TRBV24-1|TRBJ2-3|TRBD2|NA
CATSDLGGGYTDTQYF
TGTGCCACCAGTGATTTGGGGGGGGGATACACAGATACGCAGTATTTT
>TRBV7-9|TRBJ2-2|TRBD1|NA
CASSLGPQGVDTGELFF
TGTGCCAGCAGCTTAGGACCACAGGGGGTGGACACCGGGGAGCTGTTTTTT
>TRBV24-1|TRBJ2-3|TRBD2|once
CATSDLLAGDTDTQYF
TGTGCCACCAGTGATTTACTAGCGGGGGACACAGATACGCAGTATTTT
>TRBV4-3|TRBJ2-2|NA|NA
CASSQDFGLIYGGELFF
TGCGCCAGCAGCCAAGATTTCGGACTTATTTACGGCGGGGAGCTGTTTTTT
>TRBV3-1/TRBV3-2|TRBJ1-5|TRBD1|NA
CASSLGQGEVNQPQHF
TGTGCCAGCAGCCTCGGACAGGGGGAGGTCAATCAGCCCCAGCATTTT
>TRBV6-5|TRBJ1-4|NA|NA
CASREVNEKLFF
TGTGCCAGCAGGGAGGTTAATGAAAAACTGTTTTTT
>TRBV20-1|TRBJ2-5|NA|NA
CSASVATQYF
TGCAGTGCTAGCGTGGCTACCCAGTACTTC
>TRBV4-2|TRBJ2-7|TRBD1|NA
CASSHIFRGSGNEQYF
TGTGCCAGCAGCCATATATTCAGGGGGTCAGGTAACGAGCAGTACTTC
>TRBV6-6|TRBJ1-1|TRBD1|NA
CASNHRGRNTEAFF
TGTGCCAGCAACCACAGGGGGCGGAACACTGAAGCTTTCTTT
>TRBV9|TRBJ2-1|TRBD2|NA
CASSVSGGNNEQFF
TGTGCCAGCAGCGTGAGCGGGGGGAACAATGAGCAGTTCTTC
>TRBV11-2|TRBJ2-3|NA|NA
CASSLERNTVSQYF
TGTGCCAGCAGCTTAGAGAGAAATACGGTATCGCAGTATTTT
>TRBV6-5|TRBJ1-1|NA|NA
CASRSRENTEAFF
TGTGCCAGCAGGTCCAGGGAAAACACTGAAGCTTTCTTT
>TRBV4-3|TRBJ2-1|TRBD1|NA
CASSQDRRGPLNEQFF
TGCGCCAGCAGCCAAGATAGAAGGGGGCCCCTCAATGAGCAGTTCTTC
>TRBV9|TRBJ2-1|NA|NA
CASSVGQGMANEQFF
TGTGCCAGCAGCGTAGGCCAGGGGATGGCCAATGAGCAGTTCTTC
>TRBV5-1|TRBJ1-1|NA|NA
CASRPGIEVEAFF
TGCGCCAGCCGACCCGGGATCGAAGTTGAAGCTTTCTTT
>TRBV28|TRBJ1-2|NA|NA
CAASGAGAYGYTF
TGTGCCGCGTCGGGTGCGGGGGCCTATGGCTACACCTTC
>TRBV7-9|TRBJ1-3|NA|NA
CASSPGGASSGNTIYF
TGTGCCAGCAGCCCGGGGGGGGCGAGCTCTGGAAACACCATATATTTT
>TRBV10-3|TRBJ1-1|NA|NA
CAIRQGGEAFF
TGTGCCATCCGGCAGGGCGGTGAAGCTTTCTTT
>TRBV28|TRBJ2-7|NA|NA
CASSLGHYEQYF
TGTGCCAGCAGCCTCGGACATTACGAGCAGTACTTC
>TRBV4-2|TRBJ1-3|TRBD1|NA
CASSQRQGSGNTIYF
TGTGCCAGCAGCCAGCGACAGGGATCTGGAAACACCATATATTTT
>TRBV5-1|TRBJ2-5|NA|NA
CASSHSEETQYF
TGCGCCAGCAGTCACTCCGAAGAGACCCAGTACTTC
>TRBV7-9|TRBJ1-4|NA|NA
CASSLAGPRSEKLFF
TGTGCCAGCAGCTTAGCGGGGCCGAGGAGTGAAAAACTGTTTTTT
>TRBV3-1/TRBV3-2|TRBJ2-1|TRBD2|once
CASSQLAGGLDEQFF
TGTGCCAGCAGCCAGTTAGCGGGGGGCTTGGATGAGCAGTTCTTC
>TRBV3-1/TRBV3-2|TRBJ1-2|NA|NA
CASSQGENYGYTF
TGTGCCAGCAGCCAAGGGGAGAACTATGGCTACACCTTC
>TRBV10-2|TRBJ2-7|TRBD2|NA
CASSPQGLAGGPKGYEQYF
TGCGCCAGCAGTCCGCAGGGACTAGCGGGGGGGCCTAAGGGTTACGAGCAGTACTTC
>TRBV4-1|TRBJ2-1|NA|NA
CASSPQGNEQFF
TGCGCCAGCAGCCCACAGGGCAATGAGCAGTTCTTC
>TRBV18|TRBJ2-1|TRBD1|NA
CASSPGTGLNEQFF
TGTGCCAGCTCACCAGGGACAGGGCTCAATGAGCAGTTCTTC
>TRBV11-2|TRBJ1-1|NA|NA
CASSLDATGRRNTEAFF
TGTGCCAGCAGCTTAGACGCGACAGGTCGGCGGAACACTGAAGCTTTCTTT
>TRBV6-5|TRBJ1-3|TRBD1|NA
CASSYATGELGTIYF
TGTGCCAGCAGTTACGCGACAGGGGAATTAGGCACCATATATTTT
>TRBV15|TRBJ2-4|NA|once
CATSSRRATKNIQYF
TGTGCCACCAGCTCACGGCGGGCAACCAAAAACATTCAGTACTTC
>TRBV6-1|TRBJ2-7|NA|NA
CASSEAGDYEQYF
TGTGCCAGCAGTGAAGCTGGAGACTACGAGCAGTACTTC
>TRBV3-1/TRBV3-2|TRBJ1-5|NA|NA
CASSITTAYQPQHF
TGTGCCAGCAGCATTACTACCGCTTATCAGCCCCAGCATTTT
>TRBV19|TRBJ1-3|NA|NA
CASGDNSGNTIYF
TGTGCCAGTGGGGACAACTCTGGAAACACCATATATTTT
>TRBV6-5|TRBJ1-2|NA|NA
CASRGGASNYGYTF
TGTGCCAGCAGGGGGGGAGCCTCCAACTATGGCTACACCTTC
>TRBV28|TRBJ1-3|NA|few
CASSSGGGQRNTIYF
TGTGCCAGCAGTAGCGGGGGTGGTCAGAGAAACACCATATATTTT
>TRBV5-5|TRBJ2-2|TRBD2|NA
CASSFAGANTGELFF
TGTGCCAGCAGCTTTGCGGGGGCGAACACCGGGGAGCTGTTTTTT
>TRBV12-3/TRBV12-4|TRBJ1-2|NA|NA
CASSLGSGGYTF
TGTGCCAGCAGTTTAGGGTCGGGGGGCTACACCTTC
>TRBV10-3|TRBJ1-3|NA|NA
CAISEWGDSGNTIYF
TGTGCCATCAGTGAGTGGGGCGACTCTGGAAACACCATATATTTT
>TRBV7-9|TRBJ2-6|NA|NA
CASSKTTGSSGANVLTF
TGTGCCAGCAGCAAAACGACAGGAAGCTCTGGGGCCAACGTCCTGACTTTC
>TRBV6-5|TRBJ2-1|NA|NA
CASSPSAYYNEQFF
TGTGCCAGCAGTCCTAGCGCATACTACAATGAGCAGTTCTTC
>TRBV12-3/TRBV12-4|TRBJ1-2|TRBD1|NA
CASSEQTGGVYTF
TGTGCCAGCAGCGAACAGACAGGGGGCGTCTACACCTTC
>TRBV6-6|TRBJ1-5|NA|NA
CASRRGGFQPQHF
TGTGCCAGCCGAAGGGGAGGGTTTCAGCCCCAGCATTTT
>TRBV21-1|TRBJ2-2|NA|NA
CASSKEAGLTGTGGCEGTGELFF
TGTGCCAGCAGCAAAGAGGCTGGGTTGACCGGGACAGGGGGTTGCGAGGGCACCGGGGAGCTGTTTTTT
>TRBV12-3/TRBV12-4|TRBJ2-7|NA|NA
CASSLYREQYF
TGTGCCAGCAGTTTGTACCGGGAGCAGTACTTC
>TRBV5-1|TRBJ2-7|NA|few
CASRGLIRDEQYF
TGCGCCAGCAGGGGACTTATTAGAGACGAGCAGTACTTC
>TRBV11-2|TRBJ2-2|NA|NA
CASSWGGANGTGELFF
TGTGCCAGCAGCTGGGGCGGGGCGAACGGCACCGGGGAGCTGTTTTTT